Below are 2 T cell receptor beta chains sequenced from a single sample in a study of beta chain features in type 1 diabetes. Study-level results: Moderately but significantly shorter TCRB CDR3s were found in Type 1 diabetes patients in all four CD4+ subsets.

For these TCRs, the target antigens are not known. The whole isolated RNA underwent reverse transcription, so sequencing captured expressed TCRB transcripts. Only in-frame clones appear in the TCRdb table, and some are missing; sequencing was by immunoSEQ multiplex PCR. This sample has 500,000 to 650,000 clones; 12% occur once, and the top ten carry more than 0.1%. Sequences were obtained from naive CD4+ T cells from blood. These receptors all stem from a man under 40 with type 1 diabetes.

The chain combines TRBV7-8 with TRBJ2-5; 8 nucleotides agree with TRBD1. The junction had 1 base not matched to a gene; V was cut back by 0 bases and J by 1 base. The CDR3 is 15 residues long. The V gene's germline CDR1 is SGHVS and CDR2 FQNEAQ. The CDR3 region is CASSLAGTGQETQYF. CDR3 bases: TGTGCCAGCAGCTTAGCCGGGACAGGCCAAGAGACCCAGTACTTC. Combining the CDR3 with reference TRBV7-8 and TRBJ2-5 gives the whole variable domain GAGVSQSPRYKVAKRGQDVALRCDPISGHVSLFWYQQALGQGPEFLTYFQNEAQLDKSGLPSDRFFAERPEGSVSTLKIQRTQQEDSAVYLCASSLAGTGQETQYFGPGTRLLVL.

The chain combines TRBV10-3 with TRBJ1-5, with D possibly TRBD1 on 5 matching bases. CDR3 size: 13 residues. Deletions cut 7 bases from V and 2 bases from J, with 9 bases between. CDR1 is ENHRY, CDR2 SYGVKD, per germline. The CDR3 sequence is CAITDSGNQPQHF. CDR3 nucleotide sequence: TGTGCCATCACCGACAGTGGCAATCAGCCCCAGCATTTT.